Below are 10 T cell receptor beta chains sequenced from a single sample in a study of control samples from healthy donors and cancer patients. Sequencing was performed with immunoSEQ multiplex PCR; in TCRdb, only in-frame clones are kept and a portion is missing. The data contain 70,000 or so clones, about 80% of them seen just once; the ten biggest clones take up 28%. Sequencing was performed on blood. These receptors came from a middle-aged man in good health.

The chain joins TRBV19 to TRBJ1-1; maybe TRBD1 (6 bases). The CDR3 is 17 residues long. Per the germline V gene, CDR1 is LNHDA and CDR2 is SQIVND (reference sequence). V shed 3 bases and J shed 4 bases, with 21 bases lying between them. As DNA, the CDR3 is TGTGCCAGTAGTATGCCCCTAGACAGGTTCGGGAGCACTGAAGCTTTCTTT. Protein product: CASSMPLDRFGSTEAFF.

The J gene is TRBJ1-2, the V gene TRBV27; D perhaps matches TRBD1 (5 bases). The V end lost 8 bases, the J end lost 0 bases, and 16 bases lay between the germline ends. CDR1 is MNHEY, CDR2 SMNVEV, per germline (reference sequence). The CDR3 has 15 amino acids. The CDR3 region is CASLSLWGANYGYTF. DNA of the CDR3: TGTGCCAGCCTCTCCCTCTGGGGGGCTAACTATGGCTACACCTTC.

In DNA form, the CDR3 reads TGTGCCAGCAGCTTAGTCCGGGACACCGGGGAGCTGTTTTTT. Residues: CASSLVRDTGELFF. The chain employs TRBV11-3 and TRBJ2-2; D gene unclear. CDR3 length: 14 residues. The V and J ends lost 1 base and 3 bases respectively, with 6 bases between them. CDR1 and CDR2 (germline): SGHNT, YENEEA.

The rearrangement links TRBV13 to TRBJ2-1; TRBD2 matches 11 bases. The J segment lost 0 bases and the V segment lost 2 bases, leaving 3 bases of the junction unmatched. The CDR3 contains 17 residues. The V gene's germline CDR1 is PRHDT and CDR2 FYEKMQ (reference sequence). CDR3 loop: CASSLSLAGGSYNEQFF. CDR3 sequence (DNA): TGTGCCAGCAGCTTATCTCTAGCGGGGGGCTCCTACAATGAGCAGTTCTTC.

The chain recombines TRBV9 with TRBJ1-2; D unclear. The V end was cut by 4 bases, the J end by 3 bases, with 13 bases between. This CDR3 comprises 14 residues. Germline lookup yields CDR1 SGDLS and CDR2 YYNGEE. CDR3 residues: CASSLRLKDYGYTF. CDR3 DNA: TGTGCCAGCAGCCTCCGACTGAAAGACTATGGCTACACCTTC.

The V and J genes are TRBV19 and TRBJ2-7; D is perhaps TRBD1 (6 bases). Germline CDR1 and CDR2: LNHDA and SQIVND (reference sequence). The V and J ends lost 9 bases and 6 bases respectively, with 21 bases between them. CDR3 length equals 14 residues. CDR3 coding DNA: TGTGCCAGCGCACACCGGGACACCGGGTTCGAGCAGTACTTC. It encodes CASAHRDTGFEQYF. Full variable domain (rest looked up from reference TRBV19 and TRBJ2-7): DGGITQSPKYLFRKEGQNVTLSCEQNLNHDAMYWYRQDPGQGLRLIYYSQIVNDFQKGDIAEGYSVSREKKESFPLTVTSAQKNPTAFYLCASAHRDTGFEQYFGPGTRLTVT.

The chain combines TRBV28 with TRBJ2-5; 7 bases are a match to TRBD2. The V gene end was trimmed by 4 bases and the J gene end by 2 bases; junction bases not matched to a gene: 4. CDR1 MDHEN and CDR2 SYDVKM come from the germline V gene. The CDR3 has 14 residues. The CDR3, as DNA: TGTGCCAGCAGTTCCCAAGCGGGGCAAGAGACCCAGTACTTC. Protein: CASSSQAGQETQYF. The full variable domain, rest sourced from reference TRBV28 and TRBJ2-5, is DVKVTQSSRYLVKRTGEKVFLECVQDMDHENMFWYRQDPGLGLRLIYFSYDVKMKEKGDIPEGYSVSREKKERFSLILESASTNQTSMYLCASSSQAGQETQYFGPGTRLLVL.

The chain combines TRBV5-6 with TRBJ1-1; D possibly corresponds to TRBD1 (6 bases). The CDR3 totals 16 residues. Germline V gene lookup returns CDR1 SGHDT and CDR2 YYEEEE. Trimming left V 6 bases short and J 1 base short, with 19 bases between. CDR3 nucleotide sequence: TGTGCCAGCACCTCAAGCCCAGGGACAAGGAACACTGAAGCTTTCTTT. Translated, it gives CASTSSPGTRNTEAFF.

V usage is TRBV6-4 and J usage is TRBJ2-1; no clear D gene. The CDR3 loop spans 16 amino acids. Trimming shortened V by 0 bases and J by 0 bases, and 9 bases separated the two germline ends. The germline V gene has CDR1 MRHNA and CDR2 SNTAGT. The CDR3 coding sequence is TGTGCCAGCAGTGACTCTGGTCAGGTCTCCTACAATGAGCAGTTCTTC. This sequence encodes CASSDSGQVSYNEQFF.

This sequence joins TRBV27 and TRBJ2-2; the D is unclear. CDR1 MNHEY and CDR2 SMNVEV come from the germline V gene (reference sequence). The CDR3 spans 13 residues. Trimming left V 5 bases short and J 4 bases short, with 8 bases between. CDR3 in DNA: TGTGCCAGCAGTCTGGCGGTCACCGGGGAGCTGTTTTTT. It translates to CASSLAVTGELFF.